The 27 T cell receptor beta chains in this list originate from one sample, sequenced in a study of OX40 agonist ivuxolimab in advanced cancers. Assay used: immunoSEQ multiplex PCR; TCRdb lists only in-frame clones, some missing. The table shows some 70,000 clones, with around 89% occurring only once. Sample: CD4+ or CD8+ T cells sorted from blood, taken in a trial of the OX40 agonist ivuxolimab. The origin of the receptors is an adult with an advanced solid tumor such as melanoma, head and neck, liver or kidney cancer.

This rearrangement joins TRBV19 to TRBJ2-2; D not resolved. With 3 bases removed from V and 1 base from J, the gap between germline ends came to 6 bases. This CDR3 contains 14 residues. The germline gives CDR1 LNHDA, CDR2 SQIVND (reference sequence). The CDR3 sequence is CASSISWNTGELFF. The CDR3 nucleotides read TGTGCCAGTAGTATTAGCTGGAACACCGGGGAGCTGTTTTTT.

CDR3 DNA: TGTGCCAGCAGTAAAGGGGCTAGCGGGAGTAACGAGCAGTACTTC. It yields the protein CASSKGASGSNEQYF. This chain uses TRBV6-5 with TRBJ2-7; 10 bases map to TRBD2. Germline V gene sequence: CDR1 MNHEY, CDR2 SVGAGI. The CDR3 length is 15 residues. V gave up 5 bases and J gave up 5 bases; unmatched junction bases: 9.

The V call is TRBV2, the J call TRBJ2-7; D is undetermined. CDR1 SNHLY and CDR2 FYNNEI come from the germline V gene. V lost 4 bases to trimming and J lost 3 bases, with 4 bases between them. There are 11 residues in the CDR3. DNA for the CDR3: TGTGCCAGCAGTGCCTACTACGAGCAGTACTTC. Translated, it gives CASSAYYEQYF.

The chain is built from TRBV28 and TRBJ1-4, with 7 bases identical to TRBD1. The CDR3 extends over 15 amino acids. V trimming: 5 bases; J trimming: 3 bases; junction bases outside the gene matches: 6. Germline CDR1 MDHEN, CDR2 SYDVKM. CDR3 sequence (DNA): TGTGCCAGCAGTCTCTCCGGGACAGCTAATGAAAAACTGTTTTTT. Encoded protein: CASSLSGTANEKLFF.

The chain couples TRBV14 to TRBJ2-7, with a possible D match to TRBD1 (8 bases). Germline V gene data show CDR1 as SGHDN and CDR2 as FVKESK. Trimming removed 4 bases from V and 6 bases from J, with 19 bases in between. The CDR3 sequence is 15 residues long. CDR3 amino acids: CASSLLDREGAEQYF. In DNA form, the CDR3 reads TGTGCCAGCAGCCTGTTGGACAGGGAGGGTGCCGAGCAGTACTTC.

This clone occurred once. The chain has TRBV7-9 and TRBJ2-1; TRBD1 matches 10 bases. Germline V lookup: CDR1 SEHNR, CDR2 FQNEAQ (reference sequence). The CDR3 has 14 residues. The junction had 8 bases not matched to a gene; V was cut back by 6 bases and J by 9 bases. CDR3 DNA: TGTGCCAGCAGTTTCGACAGGGGGCGAACTGAGCAGTTCTTC. Residues: CASSFDRGRTEQFF.

The chain joins TRBV11-3 to TRBJ2-4; a possible D gene is TRBD2 (6 bases). CDR1 is SGHNT, CDR2 YENEEA, per germline. Trimming removed 1 base at V and 7 bases at J, with 11 bases between. This CDR3 is built from 14 residues. The CDR3 reads CASSLAGGNNIQYF. In DNA form, the CDR3 reads TGTGCCAGCAGCTTAGCCGGAGGGAATAACATTCAGTACTTC.

The gene calls are TRBV15 and TRBJ2-5, with D perhaps being TRBD1 or TRBD2 (5 bases each). The ends were cut back, 1 base at V and 5 bases at J, with 11 bases in the middle. The CDR3 totals 14 residues. Germline CDR1 and CDR2: LNHNV and YYDKDF (reference sequence). The CDR3 coding sequence is TGTGCCACCAGCAGAGGGGGAGAGGGGGAGACCCAGTACTTC. Translated: CATSRGGEGETQYF.

The chain has TRBV6-6 and TRBJ2-7; 8 positions match TRBD2. This CDR3 comprises 14 residues. The V gene's germline CDR1 is MNHNY and CDR2 SVGAGI (reference sequence). After removal of 7 bases from V and 6 bases from J, the junction contained 11 bases not matched to a gene. CDR3 residues: CASNGGAGAGEQYF. The CDR3 region has the DNA TGTGCCAGCAACGGGGGAGCGGGAGCGGGCGAGCAGTACTTC.

The V and J genes are TRBV10-3 and TRBJ1-2; TRBD1 might be the D (6 bases). V was trimmed by 7 bases and J by 1 base, leaving 16 bases between them. Germline V lookup: CDR1 ENHRY, CDR2 SYGVKD. The CDR3 has 15 residues. CDR3 sequence: CAIIPFDRINYGYTF. The CDR3 DNA follows: TGTGCCATCATTCCCTTCGACAGGATTAACTATGGCTACACCTTC.

V is TRBV28 and J is TRBJ1-2; D perhaps matches TRBD1 (6 bases). The CDR3 is made up of 15 amino acids. The germline CDR1 and CDR2 sequences are MDHEN and SYDVKM. The V and J ends lost 1 base and 0 bases respectively, with 9 bases between them. This CDR3 is CASSLYWTANYGYTF. The CDR3 bases are TGTGCCAGCAGTTTATATTGGACAGCTAACTATGGCTACACCTTC.

V and J are TRBV4-3 and TRBJ2-3; D gene unclear. The length of the CDR3 is 16 residues. V was pared by 0 bases and J by 1 base, with 11 bases between. CDR1 LGHNA and CDR2 YSLEER come from the germline V gene. In DNA, the CDR3 is TGCGCCAGCAGCCAAGATGGTCTCGGAGGCACAGATACGCAGTATTTT. It translates to CASSQDGLGGTDTQYF.

The V and J genes are TRBV7-8 and TRBJ2-1, with a tentative D call TRBD1 (7 bases). V lost 6 bases and J lost 1, with 16 bases in between. The CDR3 is 16 residues long. CDR1 is SGHVS, CDR2 FQNEAQ, per germline. CDR3 sequence reads: CASRNPRGRSYNEQFF. In DNA, the CDR3 is TGTGCCAGCAGGAATCCCAGGGGGAGGTCCTACAATGAGCAGTTCTTC.

The chain is built from TRBV11-2 and TRBJ2-3; 8 bases fit TRBD1. Trimming took 5 bases from V and 0 from J; bases not matched to a gene: 7. Germline-derived CDR1 and CDR2 are SGHAT and FQNNGV. The CDR3 has 16 amino acids. The CDR3 coding sequence is TGTGCCAGCAGCCCCCAAACAGGGGGTAGCACAGATACGCAGTATTTT. This encodes CASSPQTGGSTDTQYF.

The V and J genes are TRBV28 and TRBJ1-3; D ambiguous. Trimming took off 7 bases at V and 0 bases at J, with 16 bases between the two ends. Germline V lookup: CDR1 MDHEN, CDR2 SYDVKM. This CDR3 comprises 16 residues. Here the CDR3 reads CASIPARASSGNTIYF. The CDR3 DNA is TGTGCCAGCATTCCGGCCCGGGCGAGCTCTGGAAACACCATATATTTT.

V and J are TRBV5-6 and TRBJ2-5; D is undetermined. CDR1 is SGHDT and CDR2 is YYEEEE in the germline V gene. V lost 0 bases and J lost 3, with 3 bases in between. The CDR3 runs 12 residues. The CDR3 bases are TGTGCCAGCAGCTTGGAAGAAGAGACCCAGTACTTC. Its translation: CASSLEEETQYF.

As to this clone: This sample also contains other DNA sequences that code for the same CDR3. The chain recombines TRBV7-8 with TRBJ2-7; D possibly corresponds to TRBD1 (5 bases). CDR3 length: 13 residues. In germline, CDR1 is SGHVS, CDR2 FQNEAQ. With 1 base removed from V and 2 bases from J, the gap between germline ends came to 6 bases. The CDR3 sequence is CASSLGQPYEQYF. The CDR3 nucleotides are TGTGCCAGCAGCTTAGGACAGCCCTACGAGCAGTACTTC.

The rearrangement joins TRBV5-6 to TRBJ1-2, with TRBD1 matching over 7 bases. The CDR3 covers 13 residues. Germline V gene sequence: CDR1 SGHDT, CDR2 YYEEEE. The ends lost 7 bases at V and 4 bases at J; junction bases unmatched: 7. The CDR3 bases are TGTGCCAGCGTTGTAGGGGGCGCCTATGGCTACACCTTC. Protein product: CASVVGGAYGYTF.

The J gene is TRBJ1-2, the V gene TRBV6-6, with TRBD1 identical over 8 bases. V lost 10 bases, J lost 4 bases, and 2 bases stayed unmatched. CDR1 is MNHNY, CDR2 SVGAGI, per germline (reference sequence). CDR3 length: 11 amino acids. The CDR3 spells CATGQGYGYTF. The DNA for the CDR3 is TGTGCCACCGGACAGGGCTATGGCTACACCTTC.

This sequence joins TRBV6-5 and TRBJ2-1; 10 bases align to TRBD2. CDR1 is MNHEY and CDR2 is SVGAGI in the germline V gene. This CDR3 has 15 amino acids. Trimming cost V 6 bases and J 15 bases; bases outside gene matches: 17. DNA of the CDR3: TGTGCCAGCAGCCCACAGAGGCTAGCGGGAGTTGTTCCGTTCTTC. This sequence encodes CASSPQRLAGVVPFF.

This clone was detected once. Here the CDR3 DNA reads TGTGCCAGCAGCTTTATGGACACCGGGGAGCTGTTTTTT. Its translation: CASSFMDTGELFF. The V gene is TRBV7-3, the J gene TRBJ2-2; D is ambiguous. Germline loops: CDR1 SGHTA, CDR2 FQGTGA. The CDR3 consists of 13 residues. V was shortened by 3 bases and J by 3 bases, with 5 bases between the two germline ends.

The chain combines TRBV11-2 with TRBJ2-5, with TRBD2 matching 8 bases. This CDR3 comprises 15 residues. Germline loops: CDR1 SGHAT, CDR2 FQNNGV. V shed 1 base and J 2 bases; nucleotides not matched to a gene: 3. CDR3 residues: CASSLAGGHQETQYF. The CDR3 bases are TGTGCCAGCAGCTTAGCGGGGGGGCATCAAGAGACCCAGTACTTC.

The chain uses TRBV5-1 and TRBJ2-5; D is perhaps TRBD2 (6 bases). V lost 2 bases, J lost 5 bases, and 16 bases lay in between. Germline V gene lookup returns CDR1 SGHRS and CDR2 YFSETQ. The length of the CDR3 is 15 residues. CDR3 in DNA: TGCGCCAGCAGCTTCCTCGGGACTGCGGGGGAGACCCAGTACTTC. This sequence encodes CASSFLGTAGETQYF. Complete variable domain (other parts from reference TRBV5-1 and TRBJ2-5): KAGVTQTPRYLIKTRGQQVTLSCSPISGHRSVSWYQQTPGQGLQFLFEYFSETQRNKGNFPGRFSGRQFSNSRSEMNVSTLELGDSALYLCASSFLGTAGETQYFGPGTRLLVL.

The V gene is TRBV29-1, the J gene TRBJ2-3; possibly TRBD2 for D (6 bases). CDR1 and CDR2 (germline): SQVTM, ANQGSEA. The CDR3 is 14 residues long. Trimming shortened V by 6 bases and J by 0 bases, and 13 bases separated the two germline ends. CDR3 loop: CSVDFGTSTDTQYF. In DNA form, the CDR3 reads TGCAGCGTCGACTTCGGGACTAGCACAGATACGCAGTATTTT.

The genes are TRBV5-4 and TRBJ2-7; 7 bases match TRBD1. V lost 2 bases and J lost 0; bases outside the gene matches: 5. Per the germline V gene, CDR1 is SGHNT and CDR2 is YYREEE (reference sequence). This CDR3 spans 15 amino acids. The CDR3 region has the DNA TGTGCCAGCAGCTTCCTAGGGACAGTCTCCTACGAGCAGTACTTC. It encodes CASSFLGTVSYEQYF.

The chain combines TRBV18 with TRBJ2-4; 8 bases align to TRBD2. The CDR3 consists of 17 residues. The V gene's germline CDR1 is KGHSH and CDR2 LQKENI. After removal of 3 bases from V and 5 bases from J, the junction contained 12 bases not matched to a gene. This chain's CDR3 is CASSPLAGGLSENIQYF. In nucleotides, the CDR3 is TGTGCCAGCTCACCCCTGGCGGGGGGCCTCTCTGAAAACATTCAGTACTTC.

The chain links TRBV28 to TRBJ1-5; D is perhaps TRBD1 (6 bases). Per germline, CDR1 MDHEN and CDR2 SYDVKM. The V end lost 4 bases, the J end lost 9 bases, and 19 bases lay between the germline ends. CDR3 length: 15 residues. CDR3 DNA: TGTGCCAGCAGTTACGGGACACCGGGAGTTCGGCCCCAGCATTTT. Residues: CASSYGTPGVRPQHF.